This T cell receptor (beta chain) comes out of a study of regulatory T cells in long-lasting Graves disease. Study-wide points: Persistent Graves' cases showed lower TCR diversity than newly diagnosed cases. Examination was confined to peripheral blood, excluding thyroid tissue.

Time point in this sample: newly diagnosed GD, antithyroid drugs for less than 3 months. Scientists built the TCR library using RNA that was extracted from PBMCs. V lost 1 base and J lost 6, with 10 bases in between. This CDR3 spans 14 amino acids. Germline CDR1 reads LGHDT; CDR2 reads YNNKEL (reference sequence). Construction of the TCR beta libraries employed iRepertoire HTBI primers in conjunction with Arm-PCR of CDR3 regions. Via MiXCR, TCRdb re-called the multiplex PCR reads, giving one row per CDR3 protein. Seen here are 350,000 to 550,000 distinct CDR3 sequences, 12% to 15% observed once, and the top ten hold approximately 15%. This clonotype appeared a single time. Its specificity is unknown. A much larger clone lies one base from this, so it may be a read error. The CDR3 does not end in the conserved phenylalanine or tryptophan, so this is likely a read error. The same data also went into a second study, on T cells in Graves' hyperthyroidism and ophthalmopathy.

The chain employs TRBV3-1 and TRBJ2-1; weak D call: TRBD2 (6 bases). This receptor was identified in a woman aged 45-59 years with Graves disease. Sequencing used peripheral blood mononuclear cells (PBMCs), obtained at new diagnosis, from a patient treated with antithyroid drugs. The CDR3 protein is CASSQAGVANEQFL. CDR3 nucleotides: TGTGCCAGCAGCCAAGCGGGAGTGGCCAATGAGCAGTTCCTC.